This T cell receptor (beta chain) was captured in a study of CD8 T cells in ankylosing spondylitis. TCRdb reprocessed the 5' RACE reads with MiXCR, giving one entry per CDR3 protein. The data hold 350,000 to 400,000 distinct CDR3 sequences, with approximately 22% observed a single time. The specimen was blood, either unsorted or a sorted T cell fraction (not recorded which). The sequence was obtained from a male donor with ankylosing spondylitis or in good health (not recorded which).

Here the CDR3 reads CASSLRTSGYMGTQYF. The CDR3, as DNA: TGTGCCAGCAGTTTAAGGACTAGCGGGTATATGGGGACCCAGTACTTC. The chain is built from TRBV12-3 or TRBV12-4 and TRBJ2-5, with TRBD2 matching over 11 bases. CDR3 length: 16 residues. J was trimmed by 7 bases and V by 2 bases; bases with no gene match: 9.